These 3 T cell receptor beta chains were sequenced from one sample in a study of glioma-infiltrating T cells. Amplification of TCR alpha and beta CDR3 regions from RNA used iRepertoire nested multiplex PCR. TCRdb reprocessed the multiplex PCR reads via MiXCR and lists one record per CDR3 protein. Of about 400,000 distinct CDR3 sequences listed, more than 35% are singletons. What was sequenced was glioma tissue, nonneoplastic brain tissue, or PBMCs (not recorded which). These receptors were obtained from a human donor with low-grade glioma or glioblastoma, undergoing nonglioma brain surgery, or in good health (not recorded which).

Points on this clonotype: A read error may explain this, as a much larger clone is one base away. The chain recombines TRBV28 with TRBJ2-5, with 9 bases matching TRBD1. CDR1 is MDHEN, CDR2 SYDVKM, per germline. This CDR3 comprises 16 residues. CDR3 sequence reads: CANSLLDRGWRETQYF. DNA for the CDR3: TGTGCCAACAGTTTACTGGACAGGGGTTGGAGAGAGACCCAGTACTTC. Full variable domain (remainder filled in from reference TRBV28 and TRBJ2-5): DVKVTQSSRYLVKRTGEKVFLECVQDMDHENMFWYRQDPGLGLRLIYFSYDVKMKEKGDIPEGYSVSREKKERFSLILESASTNQTSMYLCANSLLDRGWRETQYFGPGTRLLVL.

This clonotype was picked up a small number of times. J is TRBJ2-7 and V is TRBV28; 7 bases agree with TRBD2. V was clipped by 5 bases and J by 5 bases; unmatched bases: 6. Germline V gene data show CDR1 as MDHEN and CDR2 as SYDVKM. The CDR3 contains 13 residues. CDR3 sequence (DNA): TGTGCCAGCAGTGATGAGGGGAGGGACGAGCAGTACTTC. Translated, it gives CASSDEGRDEQYF.

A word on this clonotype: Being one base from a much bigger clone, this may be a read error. In DNA form, the CDR3 reads TGTGCCAGCAGTGACAGAGCCTCCCGACCGGATACGCAGTATTTT. Encoded protein: CASSDRASRPDTQYF. This chain uses TRBV28 with TRBJ2-3, with TRBD1 as a possible D gene (5 bases). The CDR3 extends over 15 amino acids. The V end lost 5 bases, the J end lost 6 bases, and 18 bases lay between the germline ends. Germline V gene sequence: CDR1 MDHEN, CDR2 SYDVKM.